One and the same sample provided the 8 T cell receptor beta chains below, sequenced in a study of blood T cell repertoires in COVID-19 (dated by TCRdb to the early 2020s). Libraries came from the immunoSEQ multiplex PCR assay. TCRdb's version of the immuneACCESS table is confined to in-frame rearrangements and falls short of the full clone set. An unresolved V gene accounts for under half of the shortfall where checked; the remainder is of unknown origin. The sample profile shows fewer than 150,000 clones; 70% to 85% of them were found once. Together, the top ten hold approximately 5.8% of the sample. The sequencing input was peripheral blood. These receptor sequences come from a human donor in a cohort sampled during active COVID-19.

This chain uses TRBV4-3 with TRBJ1-1; D gene ambiguous. The CDR3 has 17 amino acids. V shed 0 bases and J shed 0 bases, with 14 bases lying between them. The germline V gene has CDR1 LGHNA and CDR2 YSLEER. The CDR3 spells CASSQDPLKAVNTEAFF. In nucleotides, the CDR3 is TGCGCCAGCAGCCAAGACCCCCTTAAAGCTGTGAACACTGAAGCTTTCTTT.

The chain employs TRBV2 and TRBJ2-2; D not resolved. CDR1 and CDR2 from the germline V gene are SNHLY and FYNNEI. Trimming shortened V by 3 bases and J by 6 bases, and 8 bases separated the two germline ends. The CDR3 consists of 13 residues. The CDR3 region is CASSDGSPGELFF. The CDR3 DNA is TGTGCCAGCAGTGATGGCTCCCCCGGGGAGCTGTTTTTT.

The V gene is TRBV4-2, the J gene TRBJ1-2, with D perhaps matching TRBD1 (6 bases). This CDR3 region has 15 residues. Germline values: CDR1 LGHNA, CDR2 YNFKEQ. V was shortened by 2 bases and J by 8 bases, with 18 bases between the two germline ends. CDR3 sequence reads: CASSQNRAGAAGYTF. The CDR3 region has the DNA TGTGCCAGCAGCCAAAATCGGGCGGGGGCGGCCGGCTACACCTTC.

The sample holds one count of this clone. The chain is built from TRBV10-3 and TRBJ2-3; 11 bases fit TRBD1. J lost 4 bases, V lost 7 bases, and 7 bases had no gene match. CDR1 is ENHRY, CDR2 SYGVKD, per germline. CDR3 size: 15 residues. The CDR3 region is CAIKIGTGGSDTQYF. The CDR3 region has the DNA TGTGCCATCAAAATAGGGACAGGGGGATCAGATACGCAGTATTTT.

The rearrangement links TRBV6-2 or TRBV6-3 to TRBJ2-7; D might be TRBD1 (6 bases). Germline values: CDR1 MNHEY, CDR2 SVGEGT. V was clipped by 4 bases and J by 4 bases, with 17 bases between them. The length of the CDR3 is 15 residues. DNA of the CDR3: TGTGCCAGCAGTTGGGAAGGGGGAACAAAATACGAGCAGTACTTC. Protein: CASSWEGGTKYEQYF.

The J gene is TRBJ2-3, the V gene TRBV4-3; D call uncertain. V was cut by 0 bases and J by 6 bases, with 16 bases left in between. The CDR3 covers 16 residues. CDR1 is LGHNA and CDR2 is YSLEER in the germline V gene. The CDR3 sequence is CASSQDHLPTPDTQYF. Written as DNA, the CDR3 is TGCGCCAGCAGCCAAGATCACTTACCCACCCCGGATACGCAGTATTTT.

This clone has ten or more counts. The gene calls are TRBV28 and TRBJ1-5, with 10 positions matching TRBD1. The CDR3 runs to 17 residues. V shed 5 bases, J shed 4 bases, and the junction held 11 bases outside the gene matches. Per germline, CDR1 MDHEN and CDR2 SYDVKM. CDR3 sequence: CASSKWRGQGSNQPQHF. The CDR3 region has the DNA TGTGCCAGCAGTAAGTGGAGGGGACAGGGGTCGAATCAGCCCCAGCATTTT.

This chain joins TRBV7-3 and TRBJ2-3; 7 bases line up with TRBD2. The CDR3 has 14 residues. Germline V lookup: CDR1 SGHTA, CDR2 FQGTGA. With V trimmed by 6 bases and J by 4 bases, 7 bases remained unmatched. The DNA for the CDR3 is TGTGCCAGCAGTTATAGCGGGTGGCCAGATACGCAGTATTTT. Its translation: CASSYSGWPDTQYF.